The sequence of this T cell receptor beta chain was determined in a study of beta chain features in type 1 diabetes. Study at large: Patients and healthy donors were similar in age, gender and cell yields. Study conclusions and caveats: TCRB CDR3s were moderately but significantly shorter in Type 1 diabetes patients in all four CD4+ subsets. Relative to healthy donors, patients appeared to have naive, central memory and Treg TCRB repertoires that were more similar. More deletions and fewer insertions at VDJ junctions were found in patients with type 1 diabetes.

V was pared by 4 bases and J by 4 bases, with 3 bases of the junction left unmatched. CDR1 is SGHDT and CDR2 is YYEEEE in the germline V gene. This CDR3 spans 13 amino acids. Via CD45RO/CCR7/CD25/CD127/CD95/CD27, cells of the CD4+ naive, central memory, regulatory and stem cell-like memory subsets were sorted. The investigators reverse transcribed all of the isolated RNA, so they sequenced expressed TCRB transcripts. The method was immunoSEQ multiplex PCR; TCRdb's version includes in-frame clones alone and lacks a portion of them. The data contain approximately 170,000 clones, roughly 8% of them singletons. This clone was seen a handful of times. Antigen unknown.

The clonotype originates from a man aged 18 to 30 with type 1 diabetes. The chain combines TRBV5-6 with TRBJ1-1; 8 bases map to TRBD1. Sequencing was done on a sample of central memory CD4+ T cells from blood. CDR3 nucleotide sequence: TGTGCCAGCAGCAGACAGGGGTTCACTGAAGCTTTCTTT. Protein product: CASSRQGFTEAFF.